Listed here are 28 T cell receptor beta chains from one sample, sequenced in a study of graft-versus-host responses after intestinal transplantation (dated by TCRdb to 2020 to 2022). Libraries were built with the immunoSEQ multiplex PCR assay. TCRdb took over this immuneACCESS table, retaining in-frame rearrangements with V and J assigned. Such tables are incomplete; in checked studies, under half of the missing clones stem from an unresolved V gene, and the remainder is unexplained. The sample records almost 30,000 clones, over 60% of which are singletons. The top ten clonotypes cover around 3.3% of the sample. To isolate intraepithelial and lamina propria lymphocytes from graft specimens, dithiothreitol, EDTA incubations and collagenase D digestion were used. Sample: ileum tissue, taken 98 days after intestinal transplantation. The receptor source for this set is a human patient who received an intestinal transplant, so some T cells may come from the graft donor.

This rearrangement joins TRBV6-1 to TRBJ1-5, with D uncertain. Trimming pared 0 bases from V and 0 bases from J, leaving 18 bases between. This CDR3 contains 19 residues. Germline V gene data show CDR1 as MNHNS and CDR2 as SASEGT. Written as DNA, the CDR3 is TGTGCCAGCAGTGAAGCGCGAGGGCCACCGGTATATAGCAATCAGCCCCAGCATTTT. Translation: CASSEARGPPVYSNQPQHF.

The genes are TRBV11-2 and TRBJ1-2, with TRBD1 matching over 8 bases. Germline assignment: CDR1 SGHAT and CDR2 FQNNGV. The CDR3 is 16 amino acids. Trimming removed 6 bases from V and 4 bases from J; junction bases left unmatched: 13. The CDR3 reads CASRRGTGRRPYGYTF. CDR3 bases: TGTGCCAGCAGAAGGGGGACAGGACGCCGCCCCTATGGCTACACCTTC. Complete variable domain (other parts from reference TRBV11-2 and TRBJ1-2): EAGVAQSPRYKIIEKRQSVAFWCNPISGHATLYWYQQILGQGPKLLIQFQNNGVVDDSQLPKDRFSAERLKGVDSTLKIQPAKLEDSAVYLCASRRGTGRRPYGYTFGSGTRLTVV.

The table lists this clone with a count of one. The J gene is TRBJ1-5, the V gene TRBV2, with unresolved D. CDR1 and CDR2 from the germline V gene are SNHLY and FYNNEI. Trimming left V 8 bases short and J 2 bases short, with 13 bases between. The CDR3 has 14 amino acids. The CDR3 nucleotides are TGTGCCAGCTCCTTGGTAGTAGGCAATCAGCCCCAGCATTTT. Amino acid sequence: CASSLVVGNQPQHF. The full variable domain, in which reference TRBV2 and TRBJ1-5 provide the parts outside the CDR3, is EPEVTQTPSHQVTQMGQEVILRCVPISNHLYFYWYRQILGQKVEFLVSFYNNEISEKSEIFDDQFSVERPDGSNFTLKIRSTKLEDSAMYFCASSLVVGNQPQHFGDGTRLSIL.

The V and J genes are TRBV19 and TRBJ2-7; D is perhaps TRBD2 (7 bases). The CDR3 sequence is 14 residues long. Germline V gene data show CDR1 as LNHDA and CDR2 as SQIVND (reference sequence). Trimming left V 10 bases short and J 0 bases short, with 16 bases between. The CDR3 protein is CATSRGGDSYEQYF. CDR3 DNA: TGTGCCACTTCAAGGGGGGGGGACTCCTACGAGCAGTACTTC.

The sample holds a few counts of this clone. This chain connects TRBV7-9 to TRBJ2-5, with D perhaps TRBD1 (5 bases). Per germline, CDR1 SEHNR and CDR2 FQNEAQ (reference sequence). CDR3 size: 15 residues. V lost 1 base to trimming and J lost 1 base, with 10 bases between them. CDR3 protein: CASSLVTTGQETQYF. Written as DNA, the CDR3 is TGTGCCAGCAGCTTAGTAACAACAGGCCAAGAGACCCAGTACTTC.

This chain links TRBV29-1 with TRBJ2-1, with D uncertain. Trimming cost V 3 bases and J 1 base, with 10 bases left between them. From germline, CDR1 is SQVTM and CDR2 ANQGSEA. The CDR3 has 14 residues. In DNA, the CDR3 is TGCAGCGTTGAGTGGCAGTTTTCCTACAATGAGCAGTTCTTC. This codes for CSVEWQFSYNEQFF.

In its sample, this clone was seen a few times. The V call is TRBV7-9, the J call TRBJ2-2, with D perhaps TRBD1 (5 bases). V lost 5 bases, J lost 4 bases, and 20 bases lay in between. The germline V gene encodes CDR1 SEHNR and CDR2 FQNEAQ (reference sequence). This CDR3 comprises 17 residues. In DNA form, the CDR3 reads TGTGCCAGCAGCGAAGAGACAGAGCCCTGGCCCACCGGGGAGCTGTTTTTT. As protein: CASSEETEPWPTGELFF.

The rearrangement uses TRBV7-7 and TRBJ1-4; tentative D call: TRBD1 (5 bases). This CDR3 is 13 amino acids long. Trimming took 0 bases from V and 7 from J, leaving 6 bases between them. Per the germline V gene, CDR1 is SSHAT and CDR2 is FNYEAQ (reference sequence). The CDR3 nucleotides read TGTGCCAGCAGCTTAGCGCAGGGTGAAAAACTGTTTTTT. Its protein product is CASSLAQGEKLFF.

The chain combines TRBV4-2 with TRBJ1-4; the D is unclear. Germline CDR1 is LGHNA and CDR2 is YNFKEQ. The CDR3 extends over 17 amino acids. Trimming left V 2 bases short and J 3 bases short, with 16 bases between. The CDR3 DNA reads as TGTGCCAGCAGCCAATCCCAGGAACTTAACCCTAATGAAAAACTGTTTTTT. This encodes CASSQSQELNPNEKLFF.

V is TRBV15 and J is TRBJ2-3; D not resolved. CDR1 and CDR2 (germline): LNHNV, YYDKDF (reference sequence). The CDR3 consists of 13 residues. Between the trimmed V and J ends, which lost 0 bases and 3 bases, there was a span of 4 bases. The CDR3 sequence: CATSRDVTDTQYF. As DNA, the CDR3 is TGTGCCACCAGCAGAGACGTGACAGATACGCAGTATTTT.

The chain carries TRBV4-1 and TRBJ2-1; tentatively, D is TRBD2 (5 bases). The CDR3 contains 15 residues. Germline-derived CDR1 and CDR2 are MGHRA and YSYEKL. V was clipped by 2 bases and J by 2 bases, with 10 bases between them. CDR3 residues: CASSQPRRAYNEQFF. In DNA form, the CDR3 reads TGCGCCAGCAGCCAACCCCGGCGGGCCTACAATGAGCAGTTCTTC.

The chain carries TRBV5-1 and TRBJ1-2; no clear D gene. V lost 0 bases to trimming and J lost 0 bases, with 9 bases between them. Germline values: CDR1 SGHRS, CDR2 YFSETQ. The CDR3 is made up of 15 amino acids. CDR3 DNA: TGCGCCAGCAGCTTGGTGGTCCCAGCTAACTATGGCTACACCTTC. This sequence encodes CASSLVVPANYGYTF. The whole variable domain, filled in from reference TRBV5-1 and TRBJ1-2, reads KAGVTQTPRYLIKTRGQQVTLSCSPISGHRSVSWYQQTPGQGLQFLFEYFSETQRNKGNFPGRFSGRQFSNSRSEMNVSTLELGDSALYLCASSLVVPANYGYTFGSGTRLTVV.

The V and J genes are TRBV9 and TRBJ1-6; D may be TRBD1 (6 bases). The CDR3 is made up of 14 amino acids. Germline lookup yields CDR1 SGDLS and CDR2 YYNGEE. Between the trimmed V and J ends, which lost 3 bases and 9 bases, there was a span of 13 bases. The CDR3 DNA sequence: TGTGCCAGCAGCGCGTCAGGGGTTAGTTCACCCCTCCACTTT. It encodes CASSASGVSSPLHF.

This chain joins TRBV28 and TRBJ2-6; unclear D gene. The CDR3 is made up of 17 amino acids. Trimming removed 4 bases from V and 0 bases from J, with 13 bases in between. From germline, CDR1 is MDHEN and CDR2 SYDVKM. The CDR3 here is CASSSDNLISGANVLTF. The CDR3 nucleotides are TGTGCCAGCAGTTCCGACAACCTAATCTCTGGGGCCAACGTCCTGACTTTC. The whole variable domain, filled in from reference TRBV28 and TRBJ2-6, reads DVKVTQSSRYLVKRTGEKVFLECVQDMDHENMFWYRQDPGLGLRLIYFSYDVKMKEKGDIPEGYSVSREKKERFSLILESASTNQTSMYLCASSSDNLISGANVLTFGAGSRLTVL.

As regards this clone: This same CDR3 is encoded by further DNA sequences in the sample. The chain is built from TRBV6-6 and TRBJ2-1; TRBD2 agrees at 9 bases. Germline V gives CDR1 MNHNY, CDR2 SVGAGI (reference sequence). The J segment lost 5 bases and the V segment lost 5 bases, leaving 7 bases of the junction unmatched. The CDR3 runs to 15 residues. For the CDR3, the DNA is TGTGCCAGCAGTCCCAGCGGGGGGCCCAACAATGAGCAGTTCTTC. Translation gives CASSPSGGPNNEQFF.

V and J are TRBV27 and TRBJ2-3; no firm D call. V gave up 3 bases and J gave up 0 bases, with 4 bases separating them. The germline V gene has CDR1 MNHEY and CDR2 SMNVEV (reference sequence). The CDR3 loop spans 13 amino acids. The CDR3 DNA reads TGTGCCAGCAGTTTCTCTAGCACAGATACGCAGTATTTT. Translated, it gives CASSFSSTDTQYF.

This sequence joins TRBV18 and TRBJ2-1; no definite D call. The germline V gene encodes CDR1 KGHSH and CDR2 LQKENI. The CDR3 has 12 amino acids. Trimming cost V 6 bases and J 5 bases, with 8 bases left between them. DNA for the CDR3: TGTGCCAGCTCCCCCTGGGACAATGAGCAGTTCTTC. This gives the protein CASSPWDNEQFF.

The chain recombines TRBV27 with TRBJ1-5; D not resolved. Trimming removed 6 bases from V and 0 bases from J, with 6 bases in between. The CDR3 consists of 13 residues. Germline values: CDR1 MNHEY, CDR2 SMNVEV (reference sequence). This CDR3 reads CASRDGSNQPQHF. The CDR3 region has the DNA TGTGCCAGCAGGGACGGTAGCAATCAGCCCCAGCATTTT.

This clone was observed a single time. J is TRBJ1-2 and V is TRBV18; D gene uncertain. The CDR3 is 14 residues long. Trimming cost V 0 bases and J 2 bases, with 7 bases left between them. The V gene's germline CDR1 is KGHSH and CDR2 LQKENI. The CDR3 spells CASSPPGGNYGYTF. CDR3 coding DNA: TGTGCCAGCTCACCACCGGGCGGAAACTATGGCTACACCTTC. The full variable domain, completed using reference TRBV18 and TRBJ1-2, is NAGVMQNPRHLVRRRGQEARLRCSPMKGHSHVYWYRQLPEEGLKFMVYLQKENIIDESGMPKERFSAEFPKEGPSILRIQQVVRGDSAAYFCASSPPGGNYGYTFGSGTRLTVV.

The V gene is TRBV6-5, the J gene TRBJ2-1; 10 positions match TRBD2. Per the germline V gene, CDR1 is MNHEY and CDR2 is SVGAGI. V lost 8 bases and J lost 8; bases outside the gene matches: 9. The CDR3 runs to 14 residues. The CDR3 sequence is CASQRTSGGDEQFF. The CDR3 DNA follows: TGTGCCAGCCAAAGGACTAGCGGTGGGGATGAGCAGTTCTTC.

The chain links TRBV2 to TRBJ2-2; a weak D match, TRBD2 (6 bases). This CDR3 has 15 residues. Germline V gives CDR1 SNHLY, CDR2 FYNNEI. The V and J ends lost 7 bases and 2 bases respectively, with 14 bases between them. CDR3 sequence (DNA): TGTGCCAGCACCCCGACTAGTTCAAACACCGGGGAGCTGTTTTTT. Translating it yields CASTPTSSNTGELFF.

The CDR3 nucleotides are TGTGCCAGCAGAAACCCTTCCCAGCCCCAGCATTTT. It is translated as CASRNPSQPQHF. V is TRBV28 and J is TRBJ1-5; D gene unclear. The CDR3 is made up of 12 amino acids. Per the germline V gene, CDR1 is MDHEN and CDR2 is SYDVKM. The ends were cut back, 6 bases at V and 7 bases at J, with 10 bases in the middle. Combining the CDR3 with reference TRBV28 and TRBJ1-5 gives the whole variable domain DVKVTQSSRYLVKRTGEKVFLECVQDMDHENMFWYRQDPGLGLRLIYFSYDVKMKEKGDIPEGYSVSREKKERFSLILESASTNQTSMYLCASRNPSQPQHFGDGTRLSIL.

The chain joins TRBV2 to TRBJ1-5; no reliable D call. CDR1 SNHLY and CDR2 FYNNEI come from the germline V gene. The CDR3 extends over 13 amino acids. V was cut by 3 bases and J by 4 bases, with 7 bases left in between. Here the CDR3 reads CASSDTRNQPQHF. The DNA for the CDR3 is TGTGCCAGCAGTGACACCCGTAATCAGCCCCAGCATTTT.

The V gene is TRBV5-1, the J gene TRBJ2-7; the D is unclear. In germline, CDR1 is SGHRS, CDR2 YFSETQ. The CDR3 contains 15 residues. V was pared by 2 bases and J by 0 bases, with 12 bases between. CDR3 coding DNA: TGCGCCAGCAGCTTCAATCCAGGTTTCTCCTACGAGCAGTACTTC. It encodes CASSFNPGFSYEQYF. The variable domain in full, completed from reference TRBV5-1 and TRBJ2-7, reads KAGVTQTPRYLIKTRGQQVTLSCSPISGHRSVSWYQQTPGQGLQFLFEYFSETQRNKGNFPGRFSGRQFSNSRSEMNVSTLELGDSALYLCASSFNPGFSYEQYFGPGTRLTVT.

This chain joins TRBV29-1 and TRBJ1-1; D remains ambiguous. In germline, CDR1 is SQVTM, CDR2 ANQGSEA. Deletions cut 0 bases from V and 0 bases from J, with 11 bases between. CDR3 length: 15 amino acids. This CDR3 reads CSVEDSENLNTEAFF. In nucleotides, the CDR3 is TGCAGCGTTGAAGATTCGGAGAACTTGAACACTGAAGCTTTCTTT.

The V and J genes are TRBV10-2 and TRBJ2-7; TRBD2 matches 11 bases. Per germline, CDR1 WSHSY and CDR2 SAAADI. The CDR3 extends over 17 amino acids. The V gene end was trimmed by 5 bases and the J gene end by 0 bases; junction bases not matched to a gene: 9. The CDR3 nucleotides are TGCGCCAGCAGTCGGCTAGCGGGGGGACTTCTCTCCTACGAGCAGTACTTC. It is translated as CASSRLAGGLLSYEQYF.

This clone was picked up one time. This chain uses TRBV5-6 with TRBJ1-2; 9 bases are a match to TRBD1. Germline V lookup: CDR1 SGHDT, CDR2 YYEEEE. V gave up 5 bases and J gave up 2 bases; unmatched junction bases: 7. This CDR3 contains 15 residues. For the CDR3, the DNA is TGTGCCAGCAGTTATGAGACAGGGGGGAACTATGGCTACACCTTC. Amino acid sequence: CASSYETGGNYGYTF. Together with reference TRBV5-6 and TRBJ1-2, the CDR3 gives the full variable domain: DAGVTQSPTHLIKTRGQQVTLRCSPKSGHDTVSWYQQALGQGPQFIFQYYEEEERQRGNFPDRFSGHQFPNYSSELNVNALLLGDSALYLCASSYETGGNYGYTFGSGTRLTVV.

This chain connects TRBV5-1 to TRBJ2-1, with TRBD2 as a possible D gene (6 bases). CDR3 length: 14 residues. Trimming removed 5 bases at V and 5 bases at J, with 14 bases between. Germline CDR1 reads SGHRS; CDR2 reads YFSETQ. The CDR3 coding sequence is TGCGCCAGCAGTCCGGGACTCCTTAACAATGAGCAGTTCTTC. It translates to CASSPGLLNNEQFF.